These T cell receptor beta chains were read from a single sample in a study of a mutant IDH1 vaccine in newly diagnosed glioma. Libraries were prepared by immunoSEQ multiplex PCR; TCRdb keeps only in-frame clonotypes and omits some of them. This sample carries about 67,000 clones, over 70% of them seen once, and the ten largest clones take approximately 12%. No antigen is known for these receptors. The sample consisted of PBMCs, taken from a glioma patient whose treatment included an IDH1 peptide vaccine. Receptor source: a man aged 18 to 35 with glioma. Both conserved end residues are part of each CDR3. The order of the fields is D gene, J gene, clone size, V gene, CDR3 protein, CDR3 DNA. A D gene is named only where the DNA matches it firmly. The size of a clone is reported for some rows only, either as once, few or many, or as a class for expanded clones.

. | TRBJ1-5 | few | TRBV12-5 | CASGLGWVHQPQHF | TGTGCTAGTGGTTTGGGTTGGGTTCACCAGCCCCAGCATTTT
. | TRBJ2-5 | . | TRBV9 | CASSAESGAFLQETQYF | TGTGCCAGCAGCGCCGAATCAGGGGCCTTCCTTCAAGAGACCCAGTACTTC
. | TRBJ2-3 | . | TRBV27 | CASGLSTDTQYF | TGTGCCAGCGGATTAAGCACAGATACGCAGTATTTT
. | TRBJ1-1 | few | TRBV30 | CAWSVRVAGPNTEAFF | TGTGCCTGGAGTGTAAGGGTTGCAGGACCGAACACTGAAGCTTTCTTT
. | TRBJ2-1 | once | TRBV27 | CASSSNWYEQFF | TGTGCCAGCAGCTCAAATTGGTATGAGCAGTTCTTC
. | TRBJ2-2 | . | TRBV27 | CASSLGVTGELFF | TGTGCCAGCAGTTTAGGCGTTACCGGGGAGCTGTTTTTT
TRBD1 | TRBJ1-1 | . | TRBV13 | CASSQFGQGAAEAFF | TGTGCCAGCAGCCAATTCGGACAGGGGGCTGCTGAAGCTTTCTTT
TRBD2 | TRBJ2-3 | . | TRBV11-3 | CASSRLAGHRTDTQYF | TGTGCCAGTTCGCGGCTAGCGGGCCACCGCACAGATACGCAGTATTTT
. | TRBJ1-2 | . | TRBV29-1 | CSVGRDQANYGYTF | TGCAGCGTGGGCCGGGACCAAGCTAACTATGGCTACACCTTC
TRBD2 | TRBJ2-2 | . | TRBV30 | CAWSVWTSGRNTGELFF | TGTGCCTGGAGTGTCTGGACTAGCGGGAGAAACACCGGGGAGCTGTTTTTT
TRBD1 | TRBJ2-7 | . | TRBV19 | CASSRRLTGAEQYF | TGTGCCAGTAGTCGCAGGTTGACAGGGGCCGAGCAGTACTTC
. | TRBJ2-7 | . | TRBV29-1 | CSVPGRGLTEQYF | TGCAGCGTTCCGGGACGGGGTCTCACCGAGCAGTACTTC
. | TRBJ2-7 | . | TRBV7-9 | CASSSRASYEQYF | TGTGCCAGCAGCTCACGGGCGTCTTACGAGCAGTACTTC
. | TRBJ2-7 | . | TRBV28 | CASSLITTGAPLPEQYF | TGTGCCAGCAGTTTAATAACGACGGGGGCCCCCTTACCCGAGCAGTACTTC
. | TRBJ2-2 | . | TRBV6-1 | CASKINTGELFF | TGTGCCAGCAAAATAAACACCGGGGAGCTGTTTTTT
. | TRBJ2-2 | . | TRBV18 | CASSPPAGRLSGELFF | TGTGCCAGCTCACCTCCGGCAGGGCGCCTCTCGGGGGAGCTGTTTTTT
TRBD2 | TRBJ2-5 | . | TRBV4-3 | CASSQTGTSGIEETQYF | TGCGCCAGCAGCCAGACCGGGACTAGCGGTATAGAAGAGACCCAGTACTTC
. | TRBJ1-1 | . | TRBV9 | CASSVGWDTEAFF | TGTGCCAGCAGCGTAGGGTGGGACACTGAAGCTTTCTTT
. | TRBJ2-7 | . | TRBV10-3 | CAISGDERSYEQYF | TGTGCCATCAGCGGGGACGAGCGCTCCTACGAGCAGTACTTC
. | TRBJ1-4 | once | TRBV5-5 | CASSLAARVNEKLFF | TGTGCCAGCAGCTTGGCGGCCAGAGTTAATGAAAAACTGTTTTTT
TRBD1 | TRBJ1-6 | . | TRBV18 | CASSPGGQVAPPLHF | TGTGCCAGCTCACCTGGGGGACAGGTAGCACCACCCCTCCACTTT
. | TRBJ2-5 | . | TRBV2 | CASRSEGGSYF | TGTGCCAGCAGAAGTGAAGGGGGGTCCTACTTC
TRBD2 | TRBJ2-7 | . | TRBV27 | CASSLTSAAYEQYF | TGTGCCAGCAGTCTGACTAGCGCTGCCTACGAGCAGTACTTC
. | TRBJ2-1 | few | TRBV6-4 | CASSEEAGSYNEQFF | TGTGCCAGCAGTGAAGAAGCGGGCTCCTACAATGAGCAGTTCTTC
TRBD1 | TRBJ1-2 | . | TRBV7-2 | CASSPGGQLKEGYTF | TGTGCCAGCAGCCCTGGGGGACAGTTGAAGGAGGGCTACACCTTC
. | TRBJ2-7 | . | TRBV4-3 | CASSQEQRNTYEQYF | TGCGCCAGCAGCCAAGAACAGCGGAATACCTACGAGCAGTACTTC
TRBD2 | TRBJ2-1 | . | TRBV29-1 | CSVEVAGAGSNEQFF | TGCAGCGTTGAAGTGGCGGGAGCGGGCTCGAATGAGCAGTTCTTC
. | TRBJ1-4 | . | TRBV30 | CAWSVRVREKLFF | TGTGCCTGGAGTGTAAGGGTTAGGGAAAAACTGTTTTTT
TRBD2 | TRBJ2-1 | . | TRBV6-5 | CASSRGDSYNEQFF | TGTGCCAGCAGTCGGGGGGATTCGTACAATGAGCAGTTCTTC
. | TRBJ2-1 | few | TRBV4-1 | CASSQDSGFNEQFF | TGCGCCAGCAGCCAAGACTCCGGATTCAATGAGCAGTTCTTC
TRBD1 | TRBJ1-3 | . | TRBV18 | CASSRTGETGNTIYF | TGTGCCAGCTCAAGGACAGGGGAGACGGGAAACACCATATATTTT
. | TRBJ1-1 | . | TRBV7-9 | CASSLDRVRTEAFF | TGTGCCAGCAGCTTAGACAGGGTTAGAACTGAAGCTTTCTTT
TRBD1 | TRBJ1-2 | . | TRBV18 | CASSPGQGFGYTF | TGTGCCAGCTCACCGGGACAGGGGTTCGGCTACACCTTC
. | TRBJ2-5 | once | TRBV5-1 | CASSLNGVQETQYF | TGCGCCAGCAGCTTGAACGGGGTACAAGAGACCCAGTACTTC
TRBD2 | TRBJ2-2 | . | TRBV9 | CASSSSGMNTGELFF | TGTGCCAGCAGCTCTAGCGGTATGAACACCGGGGAGCTGTTTTTT
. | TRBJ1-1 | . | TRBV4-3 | CASSPHPEMNTEAFF | TGCGCCAGCAGCCCTCACCCAGAAATGAACACTGAAGCTTTCTTT
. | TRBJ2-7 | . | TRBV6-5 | CASRRGHEQYF | TGTGCCAGCCGGAGGGGGCACGAGCAGTACTTC
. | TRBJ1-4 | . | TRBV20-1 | CSGTVNEKLFF | TGCAGTGGGACTGTTAATGAAAAACTGTTTTTT
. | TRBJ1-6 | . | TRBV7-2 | CATSGKSSYNSPLHF | TGTGCCACCAGCGGGAAGAGCTCCTATAATTCACCCCTCCACTTT
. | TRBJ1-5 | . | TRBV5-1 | CASSSQGLDQPQHF | TGCGCCAGCAGCTCCCAGGGGCTAGATCAGCCCCAGCATTTT
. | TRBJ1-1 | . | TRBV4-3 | CASSQGLGMNTEAFF | TGCGCCAGCAGCCAAGGGCTCGGTATGAACACTGAAGCTTTCTTT
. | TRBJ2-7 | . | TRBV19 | CASSIVTRMGYEQYF | TGTGCCAGTAGTATAGTGACCAGGATGGGCTACGAGCAGTACTTC
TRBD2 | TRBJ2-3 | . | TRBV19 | CASSPPTSGGADTQYF | TGTGCCAGTAGTCCTCCCACTAGCGGGGGGGCGGATACGCAGTATTTT
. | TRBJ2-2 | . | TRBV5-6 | CASSLADRRNTGELFF | TGTGCCAGCAGCTTGGCGGACCGCAGGAACACCGGGGAGCTGTTTTTT
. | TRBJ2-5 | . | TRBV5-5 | CASSTGDQETQYF | TGTGCCAGCAGCACTGGCGACCAAGAGACCCAGTACTTC
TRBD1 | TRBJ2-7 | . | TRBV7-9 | CASSPIRDRGRYEQYF | TGTGCCAGCAGCCCTATTAGGGACAGGGGCCGGTACGAGCAGTACTTC